These 31 T cell receptor beta chains were all obtained from the same sample, sequenced in a study of beta chain features in type 1 diabetes. cDNA synthesis used the whole RNA isolate, giving expressed TCRB sequences. Clones were read by immunoSEQ multiplex PCR, and TCRdb kept only the in-frame ones, dropping some. The table lists some 300,000 clones, about 8% of them singletons, with under 1.3% in the top ten. Material: central memory CD4+ T cells from blood. These receptors came from a young woman in good health.

This clone was found many times. The chain joins TRBV5-8 to TRBJ2-2; D unclear. The V end lost 2 bases, the J end lost 3 bases, and 2 bases lay between the germline ends. Germline lookup yields CDR1 SGHTS and CDR2 YDEGEE. This CDR3 region has 12 residues. The CDR3 DNA follows: TGTGCCAGCAGCTTTTACACCGGGGAGCTGTTTTTT. It is translated as CASSFYTGELFF.

The gene calls are TRBV10-3 and TRBJ2-6, with D perhaps matching TRBD1 or TRBD2 (6 bases each). CDR3 size: 13 residues. Trimming pared 9 bases from V and 4 bases from J, leaving 10 bases between. Germline CDR1 and CDR2: ENHRY and SYGVKD. The CDR3 DNA follows: TGTGCCATTAGGGGGGCCGGGGCCAACGTCCTGACTTTC. It translates to CAIRGAGANVLTF.

The chain combines TRBV30 with TRBJ2-3; 7 bases are shared with TRBD2. In germline, CDR1 is GTSNPN, CDR2 SVGIG (reference sequence). The CDR3 spans 13 residues. With V trimmed by 8 bases and J by 6 bases, 11 bases remained unmatched. In nucleotides, the CDR3 is TGTGCCCGGGTATTGGGAGGGAGCGATACGCAGTATTTT. It translates to CARVLGGSDTQYF.

The chain joins TRBV7-2 to TRBJ2-7, with D possibly matching TRBD1 (5 bases). Germline CDR1 is SGHTA and CDR2 is FQGNSA. The CDR3 has 14 amino acids. Trimming left V 1 base short and J 0 bases short, with 7 bases between. This chain's CDR3 is CASSLDRSSYEQYF. The CDR3 DNA reads TGTGCCAGCAGCTTAGACAGGAGCTCCTACGAGCAGTACTTC.

The chain couples TRBV6-6 to TRBJ2-7; no firm D call. Trimming pared 8 bases from V and 2 bases from J, leaving 16 bases between. The CDR3 spans 14 residues. The germline V gene encodes CDR1 MNHNY and CDR2 SVGAGI (reference sequence). CDR3 region: CASGETRSPYEQYV. For the CDR3, the DNA is TGTGCCAGCGGAGAGACCAGGTCCCCCTACGAGCAGTACGTC.

This clone was detected only a few times. This chain joins TRBV7-2 and TRBJ1-1; tentative D call: TRBD1 (6 bases). V was clipped by 2 bases and J by 3 bases, with 7 bases between them. CDR1 and CDR2 (germline): SGHTA, FQGNSA. CDR3 length equals 13 residues. The CDR3: CASSLSGDTEAFF. Here the CDR3 DNA reads TGTGCCAGCAGCTTATCAGGGGACACTGAAGCTTTCTTT. Full variable domain (rest looked up from reference TRBV7-2 and TRBJ1-1): GAGVSQSPSNKVTEKGKDVELRCDPISGHTALYWYRQSLGQGLEFLIYFQGNSAPDKSGLPSDRFSAERTGGSVSTLTIQRTQQEDSAVYLCASSLSGDTEAFFGQGTRLTVV.

This clone was detected a few times. The germline gene is not matched at one end of the junction; a read error may be the cause. This sequence joins TRBV23-1 and TRBJ2-7; D is perhaps TRBD1 or TRBD2 (5 bases each). TRBV23-1 is an ORF for which the function is uncertain. The CDR3 extends over 12 amino acids. The chain's CDR3 is CARGTRPSPTDF. The CDR3 DNA is TGCGCCAGGGGGACCCGTCCCTCTCCGACTGACTTC.

The rearrangement links TRBV18 to TRBJ2-7, with a weak D call TRBD1 (5 bases). This CDR3 comprises 14 residues. The germline gives CDR1 KGHSH, CDR2 LQKENI. With 4 bases removed from V and 2 bases from J, the gap between germline ends came to 12 bases. In DNA form, the CDR3 reads TGTGCCAGCTCACTAACGACGGACACCTACGAGCAGTACGTC. Protein sequence: CASSLTTDTYEQYV.

This clone appeared a few times. The gene calls are TRBV29-1 and TRBJ1-2; no reliable D call. Trimming removed 1 base at V and 8 bases at J, with 8 bases between. CDR3 length equals 11 residues. Germline-derived CDR1 and CDR2 are SQVTM and ANQGSEA. The CDR3 nucleotides read TGCAGCGTTGAAGCTGCGAAGGGCTACACCTTC. Protein: CSVEAAKGYTF.

This clone was picked up a small number of times. The rearrangement joins TRBV19 to TRBJ1-2, with D unclear. V dropped 0 bases and J dropped 8 bases, with 19 bases sitting between them. Germline CDR1 is LNHDA and CDR2 is SQIVND (reference sequence). The CDR3 totals 16 residues. DNA for the CDR3: TGTGCCAGTAGTATAGATCTTGGTCAGCGAACGAGAGGCTACACCTTC. Its translation: CASSIDLGQRTRGYTF.

This clone was observed a handful of times. The J gene is TRBJ1-1, the V gene TRBV6-6; D gene ambiguous. V gave up 6 bases and J gave up 0 bases, with 8 bases separating them. Per germline, CDR1 MNHNY and CDR2 SVGAGI (reference sequence). The CDR3 extends over 13 amino acids. CDR3 loop: CASSSRMNTEAFF. CDR3 in DNA: TGTGCCAGCAGCAGCCGGATGAACACTGAAGCTTTCTTT.

This clone was seen repeatedly, ten times or more. V is TRBV7-9 and J is TRBJ2-5; TRBD1 matches at 7 bases. This CDR3 spans 15 amino acids. The germline V gene has CDR1 SEHNR and CDR2 FQNEAQ (reference sequence). V lost 4 bases and J lost 5; bases outside the gene matches: 10. The CDR3, as DNA: TGTGCCAGCAGCTCCCCGGAAGGGGGCAGCGAGACCCAGTACTTC. It encodes CASSSPEGGSETQYF.

This chain uses TRBV20-1 with TRBJ2-7; D is uncertain. CDR1 is DFQATT, CDR2 SNEGSKA, per germline (reference sequence). V dropped 6 bases and J dropped 3 bases, with 6 bases sitting between them. This CDR3 is 10 amino acids long. CDR3 DNA sequence: TGCAGTGCCGGCCGCTACGAGCAGTACGTC. Translated, it gives CSAGRYEQYV.

This clone was counted between two and nine times. The chain employs TRBV19 and TRBJ2-5; D is possibly TRBD1 or TRBD2 (7 bases each). V was clipped by 6 bases and J by 6 bases, with 14 bases between them. The CDR3 covers 13 residues. The germline V gene encodes CDR1 LNHDA and CDR2 SQIVND (reference sequence). As DNA, the CDR3 is TGTGCCAGTAGGAGGCAGGGGGGGCAGACCCAGTACTTC. It is translated as CASRRQGGQTQYF.

The chain uses TRBV5-1 and TRBJ2-7, with 7 positions matching TRBD1. J lost 5 bases, V lost 7 bases, and 12 bases had no gene match. This CDR3 has 14 amino acids. The germline CDR1 and CDR2 sequences are SGHRS and YFSETQ. The CDR3 reads CASLLRWDSDEQYF. CDR3 DNA sequence: TGCGCCAGCTTGCTCCGGTGGGACAGCGACGAGCAGTACTTC.

The chain is built from TRBV29-1 and TRBJ2-5, with D possibly being TRBD1 (6 bases). The CDR3 loop spans 14 amino acids. V gave up 7 bases and J gave up 5 bases, with 20 bases separating them. Germline CDR1 is SQVTM and CDR2 is ANQGSEA. DNA of the CDR3: TGCAGCGCCGGGGAAACAGGGCCGGGGGAGACCCAGTACTTC. It is translated as CSAGETGPGETQYF. The whole variable domain, remainder taken from reference TRBV29-1 and TRBJ2-5, is SAVISQKPSRDICQRGTSLTIQCQVDSQVTMMFWYRQQPGQSLTLIATANQGSEATYESGFVIDKFPISRPNLTFSTLTVSNMSPEDSSIYLCSAGETGPGETQYFGPGTRLLVL.

The table lists this clone with a few counts. The chain uses TRBV28 and TRBJ1-6; 7 bases map to TRBD1. The germline V gene has CDR1 MDHEN and CDR2 SYDVKM. J gave up 11 bases and V 5 bases, and 12 bases lay outside the gene matches. The CDR3 covers 15 residues. CDR3 loop: CASSPLGGQDAPLHF. The DNA for the CDR3 is TGTGCCAGCAGTCCGCTCGGCGGACAGGACGCACCCCTCCACTTT.

V and J are TRBV30 and TRBJ2-3, with D uncertain. The CDR3 totals 12 residues. Germline V gives CDR1 GTSNPN, CDR2 SVGIG (reference sequence). V was cut by 1 base and J by 8 bases, with 10 bases left in between. The CDR3 protein is CAWSASQSTQYF. CDR3 DNA: TGTGCCTGGAGTGCATCGCAGTCTACGCAGTATTTT.

This clone was recorded a few times. The chain recombines TRBV7-2 with TRBJ2-5; maybe TRBD1 (5 bases). CDR3 size: 14 residues. Germline CDR1 SGHTA, CDR2 FQGNSA. V was shortened by 1 base and J by 3 bases, with 9 bases between the two germline ends. CDR3 sequence reads: CASSLVSGKETQYF. The DNA for the CDR3 is TGTGCCAGCAGCTTAGTGTCAGGGAAAGAGACCCAGTACTTC.

This clone was seen more than once but under ten times. This chain links TRBV11-1 with TRBJ1-1; the D gene is possibly TRBD1 (6 bases). The V and J ends lost 3 bases and 2 bases respectively, with 13 bases between them. The CDR3 is 15 residues long. The germline gives CDR1 SGHAT, CDR2 FQDESV (reference sequence). The CDR3 sequence: CASSFRTGSNTEAFF. The CDR3 nucleotides are TGTGCCAGCAGCTTCCGCACAGGGAGCAACACTGAAGCTTTCTTT.

The chain employs TRBV6-5 and TRBJ1-4; 8 nucleotides match TRBD1. The CDR3 length is 15 residues. The germline CDR1 and CDR2 sequences are MNHEY and SVGAGI. Trimming cost V 2 bases and J 4 bases; bases outside gene matches: 3. The CDR3: CASSYRDRGNEKLFF. CDR3 DNA sequence: TGTGCCAGCAGTTACAGAGACAGGGGTAATGAAAAACTGTTTTTT.

This clone has just a few counts. This chain connects TRBV28 to TRBJ1-4; D is uncertain. The CDR3 runs to 12 residues. V lost 6 bases, J lost 8 bases, and 10 bases lay in between. Germline CDR1 MDHEN, CDR2 SYDVKM. As DNA, the CDR3 is TGTGCCAGCAGGCAACGTGAGGAAAAACTGTTTTTT. Amino acid sequence: CASRQREEKLFF.

This clone was seen a few times. The rearrangement links TRBV7-9 to TRBJ2-2; TRBD2 matches 9 bases. The V segment lost 5 bases and the J segment 4 bases; nucleotides outside the gene matches: 5. Germline V gene data show CDR1 as SEHNR and CDR2 as FQNEAQ (reference sequence). The CDR3 is made up of 15 amino acids. In DNA form, the CDR3 reads TGTGCCAGCAGCCTTAGCGGGGGAACCACCGGGGAGCTGTTTTTT. The encoded protein is CASSLSGGTTGELFF.

The chain links TRBV7-2 to TRBJ2-3; 9 nucleotides match TRBD2. The germline CDR1 and CDR2 sequences are SGHTA and FQGNSA. The CDR3 has 15 amino acids. The ends lost 3 bases at V and 6 bases at J; junction bases unmatched: 7. For the CDR3, the DNA is TGTGCCAGCAGCTTGGGCGGGGGGGCCCGGGATACGCAGTATTTT. Translation gives CASSLGGGARDTQYF.

There are a few counts of this clone. The chain links TRBV7-9 to TRBJ1-5; D gene uncertain. Germline V gene data show CDR1 as SEHNR and CDR2 as FQNEAQ (reference sequence). V was clipped by 4 bases and J by 0 bases, with 7 bases between them. The CDR3 loop spans 14 amino acids. The CDR3 sequence: CASSSTNSNQPQHF. The DNA of the CDR3 is TGTGCCAGCAGCTCCACCAATAGCAATCAGCCCCAGCATTTT.

This clone was observed a few times. The rearrangement links TRBV19 to TRBJ1-1; D possibly corresponds to TRBD1 (5 bases). This CDR3 comprises 14 residues. V dropped 7 bases and J dropped 0 bases, with 12 bases sitting between them. Germline V CDR1 and CDR2: LNHDA, SQIVND (reference sequence). The CDR3 sequence is CASKLGVMNTEAFF. The CDR3, as DNA: TGTGCCAGTAAGTTGGGGGTGATGAACACTGAAGCTTTCTTT. Full variable domain (outside the CDR3, taken from reference TRBV19 and TRBJ1-1): DGGITQSPKYLFRKEGQNVTLSCEQNLNHDAMYWYRQDPGQGLRLIYYSQIVNDFQKGDIAEGYSVSREKKESFPLTVTSAQKNPTAFYLCASKLGVMNTEAFFGQGTRLTVV.

This clone was detected a few times. The chain uses TRBV11-3 and TRBJ1-2, with no clear D. This CDR3 has 14 residues. V lost 2 bases and J 5 bases, leaving 12 bases between the germline ends. Germline V CDR1 and CDR2: SGHNT, YENEEA. CDR3 amino acids: CASSLLTSTYGYTF. CDR3 nucleotides: TGTGCCAGCAGCTTATTAACCAGCACGTATGGCTACACCTTC.

This clone was seen at least ten times. This rearrangement joins TRBV19 to TRBJ2-5, with D perhaps TRBD2 (5 bases). Germline-derived CDR1 and CDR2 are LNHDA and SQIVND (reference sequence). The CDR3 extends over 10 amino acids. Trimming cost V 3 bases and J 13 bases, with 9 bases left between them. The CDR3 DNA is TGTGCCAGTAGTATGCGCGGGCGGTACTTC. Translating gives CASSMRGRYF.

The chain links TRBV6-5 to TRBJ1-6; maybe TRBD1 (5 bases). Germline assignment: CDR1 MNHEY and CDR2 SVGAGI. V shed 5 bases and J shed 14 bases, with 16 bases lying between them. The CDR3 has 13 amino acids. The CDR3 here is CASSLSSGGSLHF. The CDR3 DNA reads as TGTGCCAGCAGTCTCTCCTCCGGGGGGTCCCTCCACTTT.

This clone has only a few counts. V usage is TRBV7-2 and J usage is TRBJ2-7; D unresolved. Germline CDR1 is SGHTA and CDR2 is FQGNSA. Trimming took off 3 bases at V and 2 bases at J, with 14 bases between the two ends. This CDR3 is 15 amino acids long. The CDR3 reads CASSLRTDPTYEQYF. The CDR3 nucleotides are TGTGCCAGCAGCTTGAGGACGGACCCAACCTACGAGCAGTACTTC.

This clone occurred a few times. The J gene is TRBJ2-1, the V gene TRBV5-1; D is undetermined. This CDR3 region has 15 residues. V lost 0 bases and J lost 8, with 15 bases in between. The germline CDR1 and CDR2 sequences are SGHRS and YFSETQ. The CDR3 bases are TGCGCCAGCAGCTTGGAGTCACCTTCGGAAGATGAGCAGTTCTTC. Translating it yields CASSLESPSEDEQFF.